Detailed here is one T cell receptor (beta chain). These data come from a study of blood T cell repertoires in COVID-19. For the study at large: The United States, Italy and Spain were the sources of the acute and convalescent COVID-19 samples.

The CDR3 is 15 amino acids. With V trimmed by 0 bases and J by 1 base, 2 bases remained unmatched. From germline, CDR1 is SGHAT and CDR2 FQNNGV. Authors' methods: Researchers report that nucleated cell counts were estimated from reference gene primer amplification. Profiling relied on immunoSEQ multiplex PCR, and the TCRdb table lists in-frame clones only, not all of them. V, J and clone size are those of that table, while D and trimming were read from the DNA. Of 80,000 to 100,000 clones listed, 70% to 90% were seen once; the top ten hold about 4.2%. Sequenced sample: peripheral blood. The source of this sequence is a man in his sixties or seventies with acute or convalescent COVID-19. The chain is built from TRBV11-2 and TRBJ1-2; TRBD1 agrees at 7 bases. The CDR3 region is CASSLDQGGNYGYTF. CDR3 DNA: TGTGCCAGCAGCTTAGACCAGGGGGGTAACTATGGCTACACCTTC.